Here is one T cell receptor (beta chain) with its context. Its antigen is undetermined. The CDR3 totals 16 residues. Trimming took 0 bases from V and 1 from J, leaving 12 bases between them. The V gene's germline CDR1 is LGHNA and CDR2 YNFKEQ. Sequencing was at survey level. The assay was immunoSEQ multiplex PCR, and TCRdb's table has in-frame clones only and misses some. This table has under 35,000 clones, 78% appearing once. Controls came from buffy coats of healthy blood donors. This record belongs to a study of STAT5B mutations in CD4+ large granular lymphocyte leukemia. Study-level findings and limits: Compared with healthy controls (2/35), patient top clones favored TRBV06 (8/27).

V is TRBV4-2 and J is TRBJ1-2; D unclear. The receptor was isolated from a human donor in good health. The source material was CD4+ T cells from blood buffy coats. This CDR3 reads CASSQDFPSLNYGYTF. The CDR3 DNA reads TGTGCCAGCAGCCAAGATTTCCCCAGCCTTAACTATGGCTACACCTTC.